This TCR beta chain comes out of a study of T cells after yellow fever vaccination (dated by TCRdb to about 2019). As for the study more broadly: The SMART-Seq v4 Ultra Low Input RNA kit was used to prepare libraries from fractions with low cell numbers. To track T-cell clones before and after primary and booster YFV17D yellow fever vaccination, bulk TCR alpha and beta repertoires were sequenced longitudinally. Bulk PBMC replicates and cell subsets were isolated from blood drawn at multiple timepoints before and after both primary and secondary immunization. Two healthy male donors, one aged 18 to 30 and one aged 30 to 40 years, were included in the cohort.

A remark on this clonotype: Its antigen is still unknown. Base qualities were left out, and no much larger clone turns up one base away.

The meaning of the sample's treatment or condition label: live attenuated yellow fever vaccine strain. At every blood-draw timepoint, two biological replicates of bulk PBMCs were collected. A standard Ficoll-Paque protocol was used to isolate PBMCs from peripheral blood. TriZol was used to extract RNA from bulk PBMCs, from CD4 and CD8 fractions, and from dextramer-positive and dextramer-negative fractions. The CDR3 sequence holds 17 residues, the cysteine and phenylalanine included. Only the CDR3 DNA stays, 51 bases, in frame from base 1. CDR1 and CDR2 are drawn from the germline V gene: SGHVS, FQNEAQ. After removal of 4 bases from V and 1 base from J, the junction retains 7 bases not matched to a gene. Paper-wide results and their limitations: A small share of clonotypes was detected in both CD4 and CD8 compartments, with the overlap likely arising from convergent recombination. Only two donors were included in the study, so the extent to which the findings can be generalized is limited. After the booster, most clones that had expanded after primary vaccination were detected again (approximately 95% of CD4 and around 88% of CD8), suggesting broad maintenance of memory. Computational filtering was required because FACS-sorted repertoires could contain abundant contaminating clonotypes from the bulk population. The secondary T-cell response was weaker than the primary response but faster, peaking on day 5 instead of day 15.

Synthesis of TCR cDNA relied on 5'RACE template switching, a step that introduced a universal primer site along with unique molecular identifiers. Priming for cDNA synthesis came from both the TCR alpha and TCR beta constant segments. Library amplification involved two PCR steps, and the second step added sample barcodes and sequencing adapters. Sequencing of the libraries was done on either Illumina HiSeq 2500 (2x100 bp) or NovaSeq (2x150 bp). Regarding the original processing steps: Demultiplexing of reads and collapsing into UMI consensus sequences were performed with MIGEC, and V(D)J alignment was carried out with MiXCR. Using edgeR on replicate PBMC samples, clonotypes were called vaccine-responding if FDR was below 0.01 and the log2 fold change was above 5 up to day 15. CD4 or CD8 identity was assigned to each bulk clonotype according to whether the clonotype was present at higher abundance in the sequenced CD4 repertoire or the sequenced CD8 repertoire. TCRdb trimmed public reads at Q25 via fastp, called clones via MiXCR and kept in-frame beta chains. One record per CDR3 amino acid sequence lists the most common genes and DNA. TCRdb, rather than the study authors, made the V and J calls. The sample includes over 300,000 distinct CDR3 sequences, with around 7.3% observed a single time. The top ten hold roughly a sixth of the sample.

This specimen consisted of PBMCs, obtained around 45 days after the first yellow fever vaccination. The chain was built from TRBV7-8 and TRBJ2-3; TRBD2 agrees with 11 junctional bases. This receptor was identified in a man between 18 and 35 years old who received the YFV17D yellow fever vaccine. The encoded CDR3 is CASSSRLAGRGTDTQYF. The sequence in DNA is TGTGCCAGCAGCTCCCGACTAGCGGGGCGGGGCACAGATACGCAGTATTTT.